Following are 5 T cell receptor beta chains from one sample sequenced in a study of regulatory T cells in long-lasting Graves disease. Time point meaning: persistent/refractory GD, antithyroid drugs over 5 years with positive TRAb. The authors made the TCR library using RNA they extracted from PBMCs. Investigators prepared the TCR beta libraries by applying iRepertoire HTBI primers and Arm-PCR of CDR3 regions. TCRdb re-derived calls from the multiplex PCR reads in MiXCR, one entry per CDR3 protein. The table includes over 350,000 distinct CDR3 sequences, about a fifth detected once. The source was peripheral blood mononuclear cells (PBMCs), collected when the disease was refractory, from a patient treated with antithyroid drugs. The receptor set was obtained from a female donor with Graves disease.

In its sample, this clonotype was seen many times. V usage is TRBV2 and J usage is TRBJ2-2; no reliable D call. Trimming cost V 1 base and J 2 bases, with 8 bases left between them. This CDR3 has 15 amino acids. Germline lookup yields CDR1 SNHLY and CDR2 FYNNEI. CDR3 sequence: CASSEGLGNTGELFF. The CDR3 DNA reads TGTGCCAGCAGTGAAGGGCTAGGAAACACCGGGGAGCTGTTTTTT.

This clonotype was picked up many times. V gene TRBV28 combines with J gene TRBJ2-7, with 14 positions matching TRBD2. Germline-derived CDR1 and CDR2 are MDHEN and SYDVKM. The CDR3 loop spans 15 amino acids. With 3 bases clipped from V and 6 bases from J, the junction kept 4 bases outside the gene matches. The CDR3 bases are TGTGCCAGCAGTTTCGGACTAGCGGGAGGTAGCGAGCAGTACTTC. Its translation is CASSFGLAGGSEQYF.

The CDR3: CASSSLTGLGSYEQYF. The CDR3 DNA follows: TGTGCCAGCAGTTCGTTAACCGGACTAGGCTCCTACGAGCAGTACTTC. The chain carries TRBV27 and TRBJ2-7, with 7 bases that match TRBD2. This CDR3 contains 16 residues. Losses at the gene ends were 4 bases for V and 0 bases for J; bases not matched to a gene: 9. Germline loops: CDR1 MNHEY, CDR2 SMNVEV (reference sequence).

As to this clonotype: A clone one base away is much larger, so this may be a read error. V and J are TRBV11-2 and TRBJ2-7, with 8 bases aligning to TRBD1. Germline lookup yields CDR1 SGHAT and CDR2 FQNNGV. The length of the CDR3 is 14 residues. CDR3 nucleotides: TGTGCCAGCAGCCTACTGGGACAGGCGGGCGAGCGGTACTTC. Amino acid sequence: CASSLLGQAGERYF.

This chain joins TRBV30 and TRBJ1-2, with 8 bases matching TRBD1. The CDR3 sequence is 12 residues long. V was pared by 5 bases and J by 8 bases, with 7 bases of the junction left unmatched. The V gene's germline CDR1 is GTSNPN and CDR2 SVGIG (reference sequence). The chain's CDR3 is CAWAWTGKGYTF. For the CDR3, the DNA is TGTGCCTGGGCATGGACAGGGAAGGGCTACACCTTC. Filled out from reference TRBV30 and TRBJ1-2, the complete variable domain reads SQTIHQWPATLVQPVGSPLSLECTVEGTSNPNLYWYRQAAGRGLQLLFYSVGIGQISSEVPQNLSASRPQDRQFILSSKKLLLSDSGFYLCAWAWTGKGYTFGSGTRLTVV.